This T cell receptor beta chain was obtained from a study of OX40 agonist ivuxolimab in advanced cancers. The assay was immunoSEQ multiplex PCR, and TCRdb's table has in-frame clones only and misses some. The sample has approximately 94,000 clones; 85% to 95% are singletons. The V and J ends lost 2 bases and 5 bases, in that order; junction bases with no gene match: 6. Germline V gene sequence: CDR1 MNHNS, CDR2 SASEGT. This CDR3 comprises 14 residues. The chain links TRBV6-1 to TRBJ2-7; 7 bases align to TRBD1. This TCR was recovered from an adult with an advanced solid tumor such as melanoma, head and neck, liver or kidney cancer. The input for sequencing was CD4+ or CD8+ T cells sorted from blood, taken in a trial of the OX40 agonist ivuxolimab. The CDR3 DNA reads as TGTGCCAGCAGTGAAAGGTACAGGGGACACGAGCAGTACTTC. It is translated as CASSERYRGHEQYF.